The rows below give T cell receptor beta chains drawn from one sample of a study of T-cell reconstitution after alpha-beta-depleted transplantation in children. TCRdb analysed the PCR reads with MiXCR anew, one entry per CDR3 protein. The sample holds 95,000 to 150,000 distinct CDR3 sequences, more than 20% seen once. Sequences were derived from PBMCs, mostly from graft donor cells, sampled 180 days after TCRalphabeta/CD19-depleted stem cell transplant. Receptor source: a male patient aged 2-9 years who had a stem cell transplant for chronic granulomatous disease, so the T cells may come from the graft donor. Both conserved end residues are part of each CDR3. A D gene is named only where the DNA matches it firmly.

CDR3 protein | V gene | D gene | J gene
CASSRPQLTGETQYF | TRBV12-3/TRBV12-4 | NA | TRBJ2-5
CASSFKGGPDTQYF | TRBV7-6 | NA | TRBJ2-3
CASSSRTGDYTF | TRBV12-3/TRBV12-4 | TRBD1 | TRBJ1-2
CASSITFSAPDKFTQYF | TRBV19 | NA | TRBJ2-5
CASSMTSGGYEQYF | TRBV28 | TRBD2 | TRBJ2-7
CASSYPGQGRNEQFF | TRBV6-5 | TRBD1 | TRBJ2-1
CASSQVAGMNTGELFF | TRBV3-1 | TRBD2 | TRBJ2-2
CASSMPYEQYF | TRBV5-5 | NA | TRBJ2-7
CASSLTRYRGINEQFF | TRBV7-9 | TRBD1 | TRBJ2-1
CSAATGPGNTIYF | TRBV20-1 | TRBD1 | TRBJ1-3
CASSFGRFSNQPQHF | TRBV12-3/TRBV12-4 | NA | TRBJ1-5
CASDTLGGKEQFF | TRBV28 | NA | TRBJ2-1
CASSRWTGDPETQYF | TRBV27 | TRBD1 | TRBJ2-5
CASRPSPSETQYF | TRBV12-3/TRBV12-4 | NA | TRBJ2-5
CATSRPGGQGVNEQFF | TRBV15 | TRBD1 | TRBJ2-1
CASSLRGWDEQYF | TRBV5-1 | NA | TRBJ2-7
CSARGNIGLGYTF | TRBV20-1 | NA | TRBJ1-2
CSASRLAGLISYNEQFF | TRBV20-1 | TRBD2 | TRBJ2-1
CASINRDNRLQQYF | TRBV13 | NA | TRBJ2-7
CSVGILTENLMGYEQYF | TRBV29-1 | NA | TRBJ2-7
CSASRGNGYTF | TRBV20-1 | NA | TRBJ1-2
CAISEGGASGSNEQFF | TRBV10-3 | TRBD2 | TRBJ2-1
CASTTGGQGDYGYTF | TRBV28 | TRBD1 | TRBJ1-2
CASSLTTGGTQYF | TRBV5-1 | TRBD2 | TRBJ2-5
CASSFSGINQPQHF | TRBV12-3/TRBV12-4 | NA | TRBJ1-5
CASSLEGVSSTDTQYF | TRBV5-1 | NA | TRBJ2-3